These 18 T cell receptor beta chains originate from one sample sequenced in a study of B cell selection in AIRE deficiency. Conventional CD4 T cells were sorted as CD4+CD127+ cells. TCRdb's table, derived via immunoSEQ multiplex PCR, lists solely in-frame clones and lacks some. The sample lists about 25,000 clones; about 95% were seen once. The specimen was CD4+CD127+ conventional T cells sorted from PBMCs. These TCRs come from a human donor in good health.

About this clone: A junction end diverges from the germline sequence, so it may reflect a read error. The chain links TRBV19 to TRBJ1-1, with a tentative D call TRBD1 (6 bases). The CDR3 is 13 amino acids. Germline assignment: CDR1 LNHDA and CDR2 SQIVND (reference sequence). This CDR3 is CASSTGGRVESFF. The CDR3 nucleotides are TGTGCCAGTAGTACCGGGGGGCGGGTTGAATCTTTCTTT.

V usage is TRBV5-8 and J usage is TRBJ2-7; 7 bases are a match to TRBD2. J was trimmed by 5 bases and V by 3 bases; bases with no gene match: 5. This CDR3 region has 13 residues. In germline, CDR1 is SGHTS, CDR2 YDEGEE. The CDR3 spells CASSSRRGDEQYF. In nucleotides, the CDR3 is TGTGCCAGCAGCTCACGTCGGGGGGACGAGCAGTACTTC.

This rearrangement joins TRBV4-1 to TRBJ1-3; D unresolved. The germline gives CDR1 MGHRA, CDR2 YSYEKL. The CDR3 loop spans 15 amino acids. V dropped 2 bases and J dropped 0 bases, with 8 bases sitting between them. The CDR3 region has the DNA TGCGCCAGCAGCCAAAAGTGGGACTCTGGAAACACCATATATTTT. This translates into CASSQKWDSGNTIYF.

The chain links TRBV5-4 to TRBJ2-3; no firm D call. V was clipped by 3 bases and J by 2 bases, with 16 bases between them. Germline V lookup: CDR1 SGHNT, CDR2 YYREEE (reference sequence). CDR3 length: 16 amino acids. In nucleotides, the CDR3 is TGTGCCAGCAGCTCCCCGGACGGAGCTATCACAGATACGCAGTATTTT. Amino acid sequence: CASSSPDGAITDTQYF.

This clone occurred once. The CDR3: CAISGLGLAGGTYEQYF. The CDR3 region has the DNA TGTGCCATCAGTGGACTGGGACTAGCGGGGGGTACCTACGAGCAGTACTTC. The chain is built from TRBV10-3 and TRBJ2-7; TRBD2 matches 15 bases. The germline gives CDR1 ENHRY, CDR2 SYGVKD. The CDR3 runs 17 residues. The trim removed 4 bases at V and 2 bases at J, leaving 6 bases unmatched.

The chain has TRBV9 and TRBJ1-6; D possibly corresponds to TRBD1 (6 bases). Germline lookup yields CDR1 SGDLS and CDR2 YYNGEE. The CDR3 loop spans 14 amino acids. The V end was cut by 4 bases, the J end by 5 bases, with 10 bases between. CDR3: CASSRGADNSPLHF. In DNA form, the CDR3 reads TGTGCCAGCAGCCGGGGGGCCGATAATTCACCCCTCCACTTT.

A word on this clone: One end of the junction fails to match germline, which may point to a read error. The J gene is TRBJ2-3, the V gene TRBV18, with 10 bases fitting TRBD1. This CDR3 region has 11 residues. CDR1 and CDR2 (germline): KGHSH, LQKENI. The CDR3 here is CASSPRQGASF. In DNA, the CDR3 is TGTGCCAGCTCACCCCGACAGGGGGCAAGTTTT.

The V and J genes are TRBV2 and TRBJ1-2; D gene unclear. Germline CDR1 and CDR2: SNHLY and FYNNEI. The V gene lost 8 bases and the J gene lost 8 bases, with 18 bases spanning the gap. The CDR3 length is 13 residues. The CDR3 region is CASRTPGFEGYTF. In DNA, the CDR3 is TGTGCCAGCCGGACCCCCGGGTTCGAAGGCTACACCTTC.

The genes are TRBV7-2 and TRBJ1-1; D unresolved. Looked up from germline, CDR1 is SGHTA and CDR2 is FQGNSA. CDR3 length: 14 amino acids. V lost 1 base and J lost 1, with 7 bases in between. The CDR3 sequence: CASSLVIRNTEAFF. The CDR3 DNA is TGTGCCAGCAGCTTAGTGATTCGGAACACTGAAGCTTTCTTT.

The chain recombines TRBV6-5 with TRBJ2-2; 7 bases are shared with TRBD1. Unmatched junction bases numbered 5, after V lost 4 bases and J lost 3 bases. The germline CDR1 and CDR2 sequences are MNHEY and SVGAGI. This CDR3 is built from 15 residues. The CDR3 region is CASSSSDRYTGELFF. The CDR3 bases are TGTGCCAGCAGTTCGTCGGACAGGTACACCGGGGAGCTGTTTTTT.

The chain carries TRBV5-6 and TRBJ2-5; D gene unclear. The germline gives CDR1 SGHDT, CDR2 YYEEEE. The CDR3 loop spans 13 amino acids. The V end lost 5 bases, the J end lost 5 bases, and 13 bases lay between the germline ends. CDR3 in DNA: TGTGCCAGCAGAAGAGGAAACGCGGAGACCCAGTACTTC. Residues: CASRRGNAETQYF.

The chain carries TRBV7-9 and TRBJ1-2, with D perhaps matching TRBD1 (5 bases). The CDR3 runs 15 residues. Germline assignment: CDR1 SEHNR and CDR2 FQNEAQ (reference sequence). Trimming removed 3 bases at V and 2 bases at J, with 13 bases between. DNA of the CDR3: TGTGCCAGCAGCTTCCATGGGGGATCCAACTATGGCTACACCTTC. Its protein product is CASSFHGGSNYGYTF.

The chain uses TRBV7-2 and TRBJ1-1, with a possible D match to TRBD1 (5 bases). CDR1 and CDR2 from the germline V gene are SGHTA and FQGNSA. The CDR3 contains 16 residues. V was pared by 5 bases and J by 7 bases, with 23 bases between. CDR3 nucleotides: TGTGCCAGCAGCCGAGTCCAGTCCGGGGGTGTTGGTGAAGCTTTCTTT. This gives the protein CASSRVQSGGVGEAFF. Full variable domain (outside the CDR3, taken from reference TRBV7-2 and TRBJ1-1): GAGVSQSPSNKVTEKGKDVELRCDPISGHTALYWYRQSLGQGLEFLIYFQGNSAPDKSGLPSDRFSAERTGGSVSTLTIQRTQQEDSAVYLCASSRVQSGGVGEAFFGQGTRLTVV.

V gene TRBV5-1 combines with J gene TRBJ1-4, with 7 bases that match TRBD1. The CDR3 is made up of 14 amino acids. Per germline, CDR1 SGHRS and CDR2 YFSETQ. J lost 4 bases, V lost 4 bases, and 4 bases had no gene match. The CDR3 sequence: CASSGRDSNEKLFF. CDR3 in DNA: TGCGCCAGCAGCGGCCGGGACAGTAATGAAAAACTGTTTTTT. Together with reference TRBV5-1 and TRBJ1-4, the CDR3 gives the full variable domain: KAGVTQTPRYLIKTRGQQVTLSCSPISGHRSVSWYQQTPGQGLQFLFEYFSETQRNKGNFPGRFSGRQFSNSRSEMNVSTLELGDSALYLCASSGRDSNEKLFFGSGTQLSVL.

The rearrangement uses TRBV2 and TRBJ2-5; D gene uncertain. V was shortened by 1 base and J by 5 bases, with 5 bases between the two germline ends. The germline V gene has CDR1 SNHLY and CDR2 FYNNEI. This CDR3 is built from 12 residues. The CDR3 sequence: CASSEGAETQYF. CDR3 coding DNA: TGTGCCAGCAGTGAAGGGGCGGAGACCCAGTACTTC.

The chain is built from TRBV5-1 and TRBJ2-5, with TRBD1 identical over 11 bases. Germline CDR1 SGHRS, CDR2 YFSETQ. There are 15 residues in the CDR3. V dropped 2 bases and J dropped 5; count of bases not matched to a gene: 5. The DNA for the CDR3 is TGCGCCAGCAGCTTAGGGACAGGGGGAGTTGAGACCCAGTACTTC. It specifies CASSLGTGGVETQYF.

The rearrangement joins TRBV15 to TRBJ1-2; D remains unclear. Germline CDR1 reads LNHNV; CDR2 reads YYDKDF (reference sequence). The CDR3 loop spans 14 amino acids. V dropped 0 bases and J dropped 7 bases, with 12 bases sitting between them. The CDR3 loop is CATSRDRREGGYTF. CDR3 DNA sequence: TGTGCCACCAGCAGAGATCGCCGGGAGGGTGGCTACACCTTC.

The chain employs TRBV2 and TRBJ1-3, with D tentatively TRBD1 (5 bases). V lost 5 bases to trimming and J lost 4 bases, with 12 bases between them. Per germline, CDR1 SNHLY and CDR2 FYNNEI. The CDR3 spans 14 residues. This CDR3 is CASSPGWRGNTIYF. The CDR3 DNA reads TGTGCCAGCAGTCCAGGGTGGCGAGGAAACACCATATATTTT.